This TCR beta chain originates from a study of cytomegalovirus exposure and HLA in healthy donors (dated by TCRdb to 2016 to 2017). Concerning the study at large: An earlier analysis of roughly 630 of the donors reported approximately 270 Gb of sequence data and roughly 110 million unique TCR beta sequences from about 179 million T cells. Around 320 gigabases of sequencing data and 78 million or so unique TCR sequences were included in an early release covering over 600 HLA-typed donors. Of the roughly 400 genotyped donors, 75% to 85% were placed in the genetic ancestry cluster associated with self-reported Caucasian donors. The study was designed to test whether signatures of past pathogen exposure could be identified by cataloging public T cell receptors. The study used immunosequencing to profile the T cell repertoires of 600 to 850 subjects and linked those repertoires to cytomegalovirus serostatus. In addition to the first cohort of around 670 subjects, a separate validation cohort of about 120 different subjects was used. The study combined high-throughput TCR immunosequencing, statistical association of individual TCRs with disease status, and machine learning to predict cytomegalovirus infection status. To study patterns of TCR occurrence, a later analysis re-analyzed previously published TCR beta repertoires from several hundred donors and added high-resolution HLA genotyping. Rather than using new phenotypic data, the later analysis identified candidate immune exposures from TCR beta sequences and from how often those sequences occurred across donors. To decide whether each TCR beta V gene segment behaved as functional or pseudogenic, an earlier analysis of some 570 of the donors relied on high-throughput TCR beta sequencing. Donor age, sex, ethnicity and CMV serostatus were compiled together with the repertoire data. A later genetic analysis used genome-wide SNP genotypes for about 65% of the 666 donors, treating that subset as a discovery cohort. Every repertoire in the discovery cohort had been generated on one and the same sequencing platform. Both class I and class II loci were covered by HLA typing, at four-digit resolution. Typing coverage varied by locus: roughly 629-630 donors for A, B, C, DRB1 and DQB1; roughly 510 for DQA1; more than 600 for DPA1; some 470 for DPB1. Several DR-DQ haplotypes were treated as single units for association and clustering because of strong linkage in the cohort. On average, around 240,000 unique TCR beta nucleotide sequences were sequenced per donor among roughly 430 genotyped donors of the cohort, with around 19% of those sequences being non-productive. Here is what the overall study found, with its caveats: HLA typing was unavailable for some donors at each locus, so association tests used only the typed subset. Strong co-occurrence of HLA alleles, especially DR and DQ, made assigning TCR associations to individual alleles difficult. In a later analysis, 15,000 to 20,000 TCR beta sequences were associated with specific HLA alleles at a false discovery rate of 0.05. In a later analysis, HLA-associated TCR beta chains showed more clonal expansion and lower generation probabilities than non-associated chains that were equally common. A later genetic analysis reported fewer N-insertions in productive TCRs among donors in an Asian-associated ancestry cluster than the roughly 700-donor mean. The only immune exposure information available for the cohort was CMV serostatus. Roughly uniform sequencing depth across donors was assumed in presence/absence analyses, although this assumption may not hold. In a later analysis, most CMV-associated TCR beta chains were found to appear HLA-restricted, with HLA associations seemingly driven largely by CMV exposure. Only TCR beta chains were sequenced in this cohort, and the absence of alpha or paired-chain data limited detectable features. In both the original and validation cohorts, the classifier was reported to diagnose cytomegalovirus status with high specificity and sensitivity. A further reported finding was that TCR beta sequences accurately predicted the HLA-A and HLA-B alleles for most subjects in the first cohort. A cluster of highly shared sequence variants was judged likely to be a technical artifact of the sequencing pipeline. Three of the identified cytomegalovirus-associated TCR beta chains were confirmed in vitro to be specific for cytomegalovirus antigens. In an earlier analysis of fewer than 700 of the donors, most TCR beta V segments appeared in productive rearrangements about 87% or about 30% of the time, broadly matching IMGT annotations. In the study, roughly 160 TCR beta chains were listed as associated with cytomegalovirus. In a later analysis, TCR association rates were found to vary across HLA loci, with the most associated TCRs seen for DRB1 alleles and the fewest for HLA-C alleles. The 87-base-pair reads could not distinguish some IMGT-functional V segments, including TRBV6-2 and TRBV6-3, so those segments were excluded. According to a later analysis, parvovirus B19, influenza, CMV and Epstein-Barr virus appeared linked to several top co-occurrence clusters. Linkage disequilibrium might explain the correlated functional status among segregating V segments, but an unknown experimental factor could not be excluded. A later genetic analysis associated a missense DCLRE1C variant with V-gene and J-gene trimming of TCR beta chains, and an independent cohort replicated the association. Because counts were too low, roughly 16 rarely observed V segments, including chromosome 9 orphons, were left out of the earlier analysis of about 500 of the donors. Most TCR sequences were seen in very few donors, while some public TCRs were found in many individuals. It was suggested by the authors that the approach could potentially be generalized to other disease states and immunological phenotypes.

From a lookup of the germline V gene, CDR1 and CDR2 are SGHRS and YFSETQ. Compared with germline, V lacks 2 bases and J lacks 2 bases; bases without a gene match: 7. Reading from cysteine to phenylalanine, the CDR3 counts 16 amino acids. Of the read, only the CDR3 DNA is kept; its 48 bases are in frame from base 1. Library preparation used the immunoSEQ multiplex PCR assay. A mixture of 60 forward primers for TCR Vbeta segments and 13 reverse primers for TCR Jbeta segments was used in the multiplex PCR. The CDR3 region of rearranged TCR beta genes was amplified from genomic DNA by a multiplex PCR assay. On the Illumina HiSeq System, the amplified TCR beta libraries were sequenced as 87-base-pair reads. Per the source publication's procedure: Across the 670 or so repertoires, a later analysis counted 75 million to 90 million unique TCR beta chains, roughly 11 million of which were shared by at least two donors. To remove PCR and sequencing errors, raw reads were error-corrected and collapsed into unique sequences using a nearest-neighbor algorithm that merged closely related sequences. CDR3 sequences were aligned to IMGT reference sequences to assign V, D and J gene segments. Each retained sequence needed at least a six-nucleotide match to both a V gene segment and a J gene segment. A rearrangement was called productive if the CDR3 had no stop codons and remained in frame with V and J, and every other rearrangement was called non-productive. CDR3 was defined according to IMGT convention as the region running from the second conserved V-encoded cysteine to the conserved J-encoded phenylalanine. The earlier analysis of about 590 of the donors excluded sequences that lacked an unambiguous match to a single V gene segment. In an earlier analysis of several hundred of the donors, V segments were called functional above 56.7% productive rearrangements and were called segregating when the between-donor standard deviation exceeded 5%. A statistical classification framework was built for diagnosing cytomegalovirus status from the catalog of TCR beta chain sequences. V and J gene assignment, in a later analysis, came from comparing TCR nucleotide sequences with IMGT/GENE-DB human TR gene sequences. Using the TCRdist pipeline, a later analysis assigned CDR3 sequences along with most-parsimonious VDJ recombination scenarios. A later analysis defined each TCR beta chain by its CDR3 amino acid sequence plus V-gene family, and excluded reads lacking a unique V-gene family. As a way to deal with suspected cross-contamination and a sequencing artifact, a later analysis dropped approximately 570 nucleotide sequences that were highly shared and had low generation probability. For each public chain, a later analysis derived a clonal expansion index from normalized ranks of inferred template counts within each repertoire. A later analysis computed generation probabilities with a VDJ recombination model fitted to out-of-frame rearrangements, and checked the results against IGoR. In a later analysis, hypergeometric tests were used to score TCR-TCR, TCR-HLA and TCR-CMV co-occurrence, with a repertoire-size bias correction applied to TCR pairs. False discovery rates were estimated in a later analysis by permuting HLA or CMV assignments 20 times. In a later analysis, co-occurring TCRs were grouped with DBSCAN, and TCRdist sequence similarity was added when clustering was performed within HLA-allele-positive subsets. Repertoires with fewer than 30,000 or more than 120,000 public chains were left out of co-occurrence clustering, as were a handful of repertoires with anomalous nucleotide sharing. Entries here come from immuneACCESS through TCRdb and include only in-frame sequences with V and J called. Some clones fail to appear in such tables; in the studies checked, an unresolved V gene covers under half of the shortfall, and the cause of the remainder is unknown. The V and J calls and clone size are taken from that table; D and trimming were inferred from the DNA. The sample profile shows 150,000 to 200,000 clones; around four fifths of them were found once. The ten top clones hold about 1.4% of the sample.

The cohort was made up of 500 to 800 healthy bone marrow donors. All cohort members were sampled while nominally healthy, although unrecorded immune exposures were likely present. The donor tested CMV seronegative and was one of the 352 seronegative cohort members. A peripheral blood sample was collected from each donor, and TCR beta sequencing was performed on peripheral blood mononuclear cells. Genomic DNA was extracted from the blood cell samples with the Qiagen DNeasy Blood Extraction Kit. Note on this clone: Its antigen has not been determined. Base qualities are not provided; no much larger clone lies one nucleotide away.

The sequence was collected from a woman aged 18-30 years in good health and CMV-seronegative. The chain uses TRBV5-1 and TRBJ2-1, with 7 central nucleotides matching TRBD1. What was sequenced was PBMCs. The CDR3 reads CASSFFPGQTYNEQFF. The DNA sequence follows: TGCGCCAGCAGCTTCTTCCCGGGACAGACCTACAATGAGCAGTTCTTC.